The clone carrying this T cell receptor beta chain has only one observation. This record belongs to a study of blood T cell repertoires in COVID-19. For the study at large: Some COVID-19 samples were acute and others convalescent; all came from the United States, Italy and Spain. T cells, B-cell-depleted T cells, or PBMCs supplied cDNA or gDNA.

Original processing methods: Estimates of nucleated cell counts were drawn from the amplification of reference gene primers. The data were produced by immunoSEQ multiplex PCR, yet TCRdb's version contains in-frame clones alone and is incomplete. D and trimming come from the DNA, and the V and J calls and clone size come from that table. This table has about 210,000 clones, around 88% appearing once. This CDR3 spans 19 amino acids. Germline lookup yields CDR1 SGHTA and CDR2 FQGNSA. The V segment lost 4 bases and the J segment 0 bases; nucleotides outside the gene matches: 15. Material: peripheral blood. The sequence was obtained from a man aged 18-30 years with active or convalescent COVID-19. The V gene is TRBV7-2, the J gene TRBJ2-7, with TRBD1 matching 10 bases. For the CDR3, the DNA is TGTGCCAGCAGCTCCATCCTCGGGACAGGGGATCGACGCTCCTACGAGCAGTACTTC. Its protein product is CASSSILGTGDRRSYEQYF.